This T cell receptor beta chain was sequenced for a study of CD8 T cells in Susac syndrome. CDR1 and CDR2 (germline): DFQATT, SNEGSKA (reference sequence). This CDR3 region has 15 residues. J was trimmed by 3 bases and V by 5 bases; bases with no gene match: 10. Roughly 0.45 to 1 ug RNA was reverse transcribed with random hexamers. immunoSEQ multiplex PCR amplified TCR beta CDR3 across 54 Vbeta, 13 Jbeta. Via MiXCR, TCRdb re-called the immunoSEQ multiplex PCR reads, giving one row per CDR3 protein. This sample has about 66,000 distinct CDR3 sequences, with 94% found just once. The TCR sequence derives from a human donor with multiple sclerosis. This sequence joins TRBV20-1 and TRBJ2-7, with 10 bases that match TRBD1. The sequenced material came from CD8+ T cells from PBMCs. The CDR3 coding sequence is TGCAGTGCTCATTTTTTCGACAGGGGGCACTACGAGCAGTACTTC. It yields the protein CSAHFFDRGHYEQYF.